This record looks at one TCR beta chain sequence and its context. As yet, its antigen is unknown. Data came from immunoSEQ multiplex PCR; TCRdb stores just in-frame clones and leaves some out. This sample carries roughly 120,000 clones, roughly 84% of them seen once, and the ten largest clones take around 9.4%. This record belongs to a study of T cell responses to AZD1222 COVID-19 vaccine. Study-level points and caveats: Spike-specific TCR breadth and depth both grew after two AZD1222 doses. Only a handful of people who got AZD1222 tested seropositive at baseline. Dominant at 160-218 and 743-854, vaccine-associated CD4 TCRs also spanned spike.

Trimming left V 3 bases short and J 4 bases short, with 10 bases between. Germline CDR1 reads SGHTA; CDR2 reads FQGNSA. The CDR3 runs to 13 residues. The source is an adult in good health. The chain is built from TRBV7-2 and TRBJ2-7; D gene ambiguous. The sample was peripheral blood, taken on day 0 of AZD1222 vaccination. The CDR3 sequence is CASSLQWGYEQYF. In nucleotides, the CDR3 is TGTGCCAGCAGCTTGCAGTGGGGATACGAGCAGTACTTC.